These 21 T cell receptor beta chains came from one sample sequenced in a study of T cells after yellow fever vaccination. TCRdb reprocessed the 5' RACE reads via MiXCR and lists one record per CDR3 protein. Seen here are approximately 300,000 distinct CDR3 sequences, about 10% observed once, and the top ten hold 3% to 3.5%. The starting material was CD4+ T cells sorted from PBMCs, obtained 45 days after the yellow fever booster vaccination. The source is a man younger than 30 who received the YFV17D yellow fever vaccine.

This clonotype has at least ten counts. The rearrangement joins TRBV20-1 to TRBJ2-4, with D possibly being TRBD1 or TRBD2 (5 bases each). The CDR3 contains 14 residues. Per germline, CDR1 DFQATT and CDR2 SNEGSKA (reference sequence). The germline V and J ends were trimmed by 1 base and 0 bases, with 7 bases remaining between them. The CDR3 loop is CSARAGTAKNIQYF. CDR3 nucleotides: TGCAGTGCTAGAGCCGGGACAGCCAAAAACATTCAGTACTTC.

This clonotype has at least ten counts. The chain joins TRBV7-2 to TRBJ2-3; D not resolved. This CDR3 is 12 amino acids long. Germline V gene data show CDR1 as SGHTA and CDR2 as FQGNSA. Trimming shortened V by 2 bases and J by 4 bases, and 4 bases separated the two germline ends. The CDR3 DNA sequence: TGTGCCAGCAGCTTATACGCAGATACGCAGTATTTT. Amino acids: CASSLYADTQYF.

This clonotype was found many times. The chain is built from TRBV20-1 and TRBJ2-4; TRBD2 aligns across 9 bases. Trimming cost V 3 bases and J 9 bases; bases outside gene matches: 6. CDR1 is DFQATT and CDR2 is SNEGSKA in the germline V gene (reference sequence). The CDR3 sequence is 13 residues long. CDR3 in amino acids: CSARRGGSLIQYF. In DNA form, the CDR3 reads TGCAGTGCTAGGCGGGGGGGGAGTCTCATTCAGTACTTC.

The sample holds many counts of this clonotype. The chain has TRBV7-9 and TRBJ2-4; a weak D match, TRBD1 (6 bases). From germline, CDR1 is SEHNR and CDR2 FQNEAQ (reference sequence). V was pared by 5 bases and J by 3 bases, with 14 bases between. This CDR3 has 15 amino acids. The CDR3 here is CASSLAGGHKNIQYF. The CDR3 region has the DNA TGTGCCAGCAGCCTTGCTGGGGGACACAAAAACATTCAGTACTTC.

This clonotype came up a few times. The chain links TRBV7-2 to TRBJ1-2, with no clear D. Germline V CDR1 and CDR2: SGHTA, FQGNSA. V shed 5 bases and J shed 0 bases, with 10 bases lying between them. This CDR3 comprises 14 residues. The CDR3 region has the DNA TGTGCCAGCAGCCGGACGGTTACTAACTATGGCTACACCTTC. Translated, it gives CASSRTVTNYGYTF. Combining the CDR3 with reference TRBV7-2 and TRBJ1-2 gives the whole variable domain GAGVSQSPSNKVTEKGKDVELRCDPISGHTALYWYRQSLGQGLEFLIYFQGNSAPDKSGLPSDRFSAERTGGSVSTLTIQRTQQEDSAVYLCASSRTVTNYGYTFGSGTRLTVV.

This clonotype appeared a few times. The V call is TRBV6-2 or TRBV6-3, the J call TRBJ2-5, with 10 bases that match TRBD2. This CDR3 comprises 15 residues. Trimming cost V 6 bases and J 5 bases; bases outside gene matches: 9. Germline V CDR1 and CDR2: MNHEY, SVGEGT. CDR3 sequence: CASSPTSGAPETQYF. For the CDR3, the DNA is TGTGCCAGCAGCCCAACTAGCGGGGCACCCGAGACCCAGTACTTC.

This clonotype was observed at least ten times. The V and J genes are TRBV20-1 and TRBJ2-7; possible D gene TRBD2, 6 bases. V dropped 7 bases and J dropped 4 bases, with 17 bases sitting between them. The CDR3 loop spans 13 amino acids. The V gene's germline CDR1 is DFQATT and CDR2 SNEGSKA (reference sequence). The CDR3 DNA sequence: TGCAGTGTGAGAGGCGGGGATCTATACGAGCAGTACTTC. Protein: CSVRGGDLYEQYF.

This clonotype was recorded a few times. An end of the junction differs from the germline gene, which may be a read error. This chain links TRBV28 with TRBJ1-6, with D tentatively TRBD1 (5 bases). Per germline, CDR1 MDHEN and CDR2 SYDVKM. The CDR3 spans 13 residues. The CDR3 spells CASGLQGHSPLHF. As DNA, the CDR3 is TGTGCCAGCGGTTTGCAGGGCCATTCACCCCTCCACTTT.

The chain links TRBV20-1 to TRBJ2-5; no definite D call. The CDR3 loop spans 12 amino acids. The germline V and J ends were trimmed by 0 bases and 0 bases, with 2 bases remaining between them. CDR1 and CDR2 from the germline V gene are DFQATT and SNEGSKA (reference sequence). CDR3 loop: CSARENQETQYF. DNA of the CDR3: TGCAGTGCTAGAGAAAACCAAGAGACCCAGTACTTC.

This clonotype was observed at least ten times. The chain's CDR3 is CASRWLSGNTIYF. The DNA of the CDR3 is TGTGCCAGCAGGTGGCTCTCTGGAAACACCATATATTTT. V is TRBV12-3 or TRBV12-4 and J is TRBJ1-3; D is uncertain. Trimming stripped 6 bases from V and 0 bases from J, with 6 bases between. The CDR3 is made up of 13 amino acids.

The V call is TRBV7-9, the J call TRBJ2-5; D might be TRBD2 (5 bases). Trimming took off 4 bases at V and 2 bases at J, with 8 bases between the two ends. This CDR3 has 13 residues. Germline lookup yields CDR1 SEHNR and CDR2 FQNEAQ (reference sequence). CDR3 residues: CASSWSGQETQYF. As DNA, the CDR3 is TGTGCCAGCAGCTGGAGCGGACAAGAGACCCAGTACTTC.

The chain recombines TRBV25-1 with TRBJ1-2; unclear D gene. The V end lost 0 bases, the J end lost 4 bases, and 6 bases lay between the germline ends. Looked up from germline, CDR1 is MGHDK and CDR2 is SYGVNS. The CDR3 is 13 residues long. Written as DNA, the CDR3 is TGTGCCAGCAGTGAATACGGGGTCTATGGCTACACCTTC. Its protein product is CASSEYGVYGYTF.

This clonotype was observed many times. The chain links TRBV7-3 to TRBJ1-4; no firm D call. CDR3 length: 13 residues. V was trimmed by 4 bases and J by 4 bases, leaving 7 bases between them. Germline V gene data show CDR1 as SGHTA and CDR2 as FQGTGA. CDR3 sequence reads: CASSYLNNEKLFF. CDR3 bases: TGTGCCAGCAGCTACCTGAATAATGAAAAACTGTTTTTT.

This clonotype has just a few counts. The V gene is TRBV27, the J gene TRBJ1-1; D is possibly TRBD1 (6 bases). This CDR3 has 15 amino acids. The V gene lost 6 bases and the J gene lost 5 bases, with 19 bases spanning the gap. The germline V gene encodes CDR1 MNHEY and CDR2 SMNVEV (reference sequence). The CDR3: CASSDRFGVRTEAFF. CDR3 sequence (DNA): TGTGCCAGCAGCGACAGGTTTGGGGTGAGGACTGAAGCTTTCTTT.

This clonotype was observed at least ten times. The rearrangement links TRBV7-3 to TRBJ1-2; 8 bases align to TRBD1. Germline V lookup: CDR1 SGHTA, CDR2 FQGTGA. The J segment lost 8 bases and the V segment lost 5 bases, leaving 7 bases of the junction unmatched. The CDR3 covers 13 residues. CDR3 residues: CASSPGQVSGYTF. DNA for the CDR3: TGTGCCAGCAGCCCGGGACAGGTCAGCGGCTACACCTTC.

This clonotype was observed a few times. The CDR3 spells CASSLRGRGGYGYTF. Written as DNA, the CDR3 is TGTGCCAGCAGCCTTAGGGGGAGGGGTGGCTATGGCTACACCTTC. The V and J genes are TRBV7-2 and TRBJ1-2; TRBD1 is a possible D gene (6 bases). The V gene's germline CDR1 is SGHTA and CDR2 FQGNSA. Between the trimmed V and J ends, which lost 5 bases and 4 bases, there was a span of 17 bases. This CDR3 has 15 residues.

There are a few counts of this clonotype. This CDR3 is CSGRAGDSNQPQHF. CDR3 DNA: TGCAGCGGCCGGGCAGGGGATAGCAATCAGCCCCAGCATTTT. The rearrangement links TRBV20-1 to TRBJ1-5; D may be TRBD1 (6 bases). The CDR3 is 14 residues long. Germline loops: CDR1 DFQATT, CDR2 SNEGSKA (reference sequence).

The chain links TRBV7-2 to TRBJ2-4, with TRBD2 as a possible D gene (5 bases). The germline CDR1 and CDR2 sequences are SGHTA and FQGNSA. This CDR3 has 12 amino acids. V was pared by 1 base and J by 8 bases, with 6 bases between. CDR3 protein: CASSLERDIQYF. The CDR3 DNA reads TGTGCCAGCAGCTTAGAGAGGGACATTCAGTACTTC.

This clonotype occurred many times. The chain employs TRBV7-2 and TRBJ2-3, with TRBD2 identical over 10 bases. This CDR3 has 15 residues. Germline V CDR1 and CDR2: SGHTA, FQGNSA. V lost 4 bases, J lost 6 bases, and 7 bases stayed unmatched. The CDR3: CASSSERGGRDTQYF. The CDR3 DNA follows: TGTGCCAGCAGCTCGGAGCGGGGGGGTCGGGATACGCAGTATTTT.

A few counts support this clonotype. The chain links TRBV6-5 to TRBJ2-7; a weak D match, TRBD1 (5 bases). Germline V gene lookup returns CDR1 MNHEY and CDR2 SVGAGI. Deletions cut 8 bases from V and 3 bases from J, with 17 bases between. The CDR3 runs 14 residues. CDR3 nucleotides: TGTGCCAGCGAACCAAAACCAGACAGCTACGAGCAGTACTTC. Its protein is CASEPKPDSYEQYF.

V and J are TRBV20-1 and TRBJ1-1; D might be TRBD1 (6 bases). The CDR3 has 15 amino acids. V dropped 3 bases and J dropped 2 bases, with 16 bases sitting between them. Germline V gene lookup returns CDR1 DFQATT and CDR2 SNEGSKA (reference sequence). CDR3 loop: CSARGAGAGNTEAFF. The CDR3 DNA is TGCAGTGCTAGGGGGGCAGGAGCGGGAAACACTGAAGCTTTCTTT.